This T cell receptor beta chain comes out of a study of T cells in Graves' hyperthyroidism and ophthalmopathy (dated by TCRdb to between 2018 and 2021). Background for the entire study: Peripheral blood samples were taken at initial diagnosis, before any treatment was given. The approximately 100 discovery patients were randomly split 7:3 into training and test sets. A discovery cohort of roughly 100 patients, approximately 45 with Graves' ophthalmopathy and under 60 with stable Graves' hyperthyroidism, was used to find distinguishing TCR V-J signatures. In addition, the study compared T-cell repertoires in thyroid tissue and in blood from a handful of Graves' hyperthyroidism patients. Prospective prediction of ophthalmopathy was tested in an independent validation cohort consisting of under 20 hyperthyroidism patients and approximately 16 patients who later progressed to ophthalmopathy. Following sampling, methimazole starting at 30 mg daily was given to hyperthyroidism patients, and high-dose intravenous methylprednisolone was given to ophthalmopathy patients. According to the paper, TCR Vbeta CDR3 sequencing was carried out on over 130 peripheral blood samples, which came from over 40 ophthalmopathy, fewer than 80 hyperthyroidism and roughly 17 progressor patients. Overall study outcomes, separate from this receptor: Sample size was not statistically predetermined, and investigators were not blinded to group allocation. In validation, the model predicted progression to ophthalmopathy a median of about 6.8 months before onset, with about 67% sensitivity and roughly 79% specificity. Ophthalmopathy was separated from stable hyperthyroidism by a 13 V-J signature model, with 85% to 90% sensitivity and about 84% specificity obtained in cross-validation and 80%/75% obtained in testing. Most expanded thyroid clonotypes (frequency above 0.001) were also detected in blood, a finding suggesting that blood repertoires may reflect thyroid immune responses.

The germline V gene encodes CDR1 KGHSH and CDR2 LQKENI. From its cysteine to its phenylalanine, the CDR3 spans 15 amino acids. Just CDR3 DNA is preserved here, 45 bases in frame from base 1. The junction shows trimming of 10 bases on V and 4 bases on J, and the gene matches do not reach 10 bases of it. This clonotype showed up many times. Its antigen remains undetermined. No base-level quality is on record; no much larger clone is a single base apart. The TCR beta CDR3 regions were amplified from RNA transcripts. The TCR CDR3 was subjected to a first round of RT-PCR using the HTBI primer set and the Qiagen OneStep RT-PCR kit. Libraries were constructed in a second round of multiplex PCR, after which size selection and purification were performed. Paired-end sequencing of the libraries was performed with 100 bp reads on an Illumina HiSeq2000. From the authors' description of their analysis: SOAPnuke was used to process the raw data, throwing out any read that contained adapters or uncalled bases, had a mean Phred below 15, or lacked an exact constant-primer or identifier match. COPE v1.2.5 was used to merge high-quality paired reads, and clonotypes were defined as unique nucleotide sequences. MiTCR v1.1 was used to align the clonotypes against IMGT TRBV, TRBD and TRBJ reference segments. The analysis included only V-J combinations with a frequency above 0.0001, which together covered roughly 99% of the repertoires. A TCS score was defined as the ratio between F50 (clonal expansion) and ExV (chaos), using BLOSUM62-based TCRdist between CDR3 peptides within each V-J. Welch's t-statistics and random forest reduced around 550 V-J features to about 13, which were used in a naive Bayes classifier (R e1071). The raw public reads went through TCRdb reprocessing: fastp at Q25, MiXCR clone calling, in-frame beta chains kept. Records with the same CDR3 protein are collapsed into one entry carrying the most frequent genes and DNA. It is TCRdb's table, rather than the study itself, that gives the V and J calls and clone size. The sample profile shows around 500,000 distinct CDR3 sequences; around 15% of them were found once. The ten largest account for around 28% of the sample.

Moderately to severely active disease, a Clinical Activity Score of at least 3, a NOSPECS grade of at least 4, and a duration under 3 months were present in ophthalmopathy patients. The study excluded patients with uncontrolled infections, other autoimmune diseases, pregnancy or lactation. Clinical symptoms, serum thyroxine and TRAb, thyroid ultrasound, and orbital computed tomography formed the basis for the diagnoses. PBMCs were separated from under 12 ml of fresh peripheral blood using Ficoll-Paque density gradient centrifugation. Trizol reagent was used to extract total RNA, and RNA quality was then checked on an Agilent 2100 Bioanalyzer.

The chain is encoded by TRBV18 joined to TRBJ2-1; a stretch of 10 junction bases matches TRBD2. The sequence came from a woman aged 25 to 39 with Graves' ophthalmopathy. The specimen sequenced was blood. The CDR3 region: CATRRTSGLYNEQFF. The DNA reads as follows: TGTGCCACCCGAAGGACTAGCGGACTTTACAATGAGCAGTTCTTC.